This TCR beta chain was profiled in a study of CD8+ T cells in alopecia areata. Study-level information: Patients in the study were on tofacitinib for 6 to 18 months, then off it for 6 months.

In the case of this clone: As yet, its antigen is unknown.

As for treatment: oral pan-JAK inhibitor, 5-10 mg twice daily. T lymphocytes (CD4+ and CD8+) were sorted from PBMCs. Notes on the study in general: There were also resident alphabeta T cells of normal skin sequenced in scalp samples.

V lost 6 bases and J 0 bases, leaving 9 bases between the germline ends. The CDR3 length is 13 residues. CDR1 and CDR2 from the germline V gene are SQVTM and ANQGSEA. Extracted RNA was reverse transcribed into cDNA, the sequencing template. Method: immunoSEQ multiplex PCR; TCRdb's copy keeps in-frame clones and lacks some. Of about 160,000 clones listed, around three fifths are singletons. J is TRBJ1-5 and V is TRBV29-1; D is possibly TRBD1 (5 bases). The source material was CD4+ T cells sorted from blood, sampled at week 24, from a patient treated with tofacitinib. This TCR came from a human donor with alopecia areata. CDR3 sequence reads: CSVATVSNQPQHF. The CDR3 DNA reads TGCAGCGTGGCGACAGTTAGCAATCAGCCCCAGCATTTT.